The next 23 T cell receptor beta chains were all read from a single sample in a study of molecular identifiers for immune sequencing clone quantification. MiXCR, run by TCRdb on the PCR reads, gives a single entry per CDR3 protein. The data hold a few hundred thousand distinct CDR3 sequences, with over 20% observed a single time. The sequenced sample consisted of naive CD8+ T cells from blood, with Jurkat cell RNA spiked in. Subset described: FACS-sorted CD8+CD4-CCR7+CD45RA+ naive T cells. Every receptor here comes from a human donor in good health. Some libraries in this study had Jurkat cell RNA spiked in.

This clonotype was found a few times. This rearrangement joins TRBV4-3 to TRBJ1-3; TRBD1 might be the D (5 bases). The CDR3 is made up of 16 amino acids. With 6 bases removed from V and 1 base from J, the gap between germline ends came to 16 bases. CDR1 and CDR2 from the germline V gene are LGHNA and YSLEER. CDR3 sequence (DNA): TGCGCCAGCAGTCTAGCCAGGGACGGTTCTGGAAACACCATATATTTT. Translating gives CASSLARDGSGNTIYF.

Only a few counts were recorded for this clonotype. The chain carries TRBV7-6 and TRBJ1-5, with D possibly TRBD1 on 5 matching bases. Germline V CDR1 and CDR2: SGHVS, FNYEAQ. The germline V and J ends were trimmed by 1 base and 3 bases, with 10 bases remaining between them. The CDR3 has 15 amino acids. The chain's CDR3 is CASSLVEGTNQPQHF. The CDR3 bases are TGTGCCAGCAGCTTAGTCGAAGGGACCAATCAGCCCCAGCATTTT. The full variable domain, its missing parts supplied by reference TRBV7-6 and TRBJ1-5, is GAGVSQSPRYKVTKRGQDVALRCDPISGHVSLYWYRQALGQGPEFLTYFNYEAQQDKSGLPNDRFSAERPEGSISTLTIQRTEQRDSAMYRCASSLVEGTNQPQHFGDGTRLSIL.

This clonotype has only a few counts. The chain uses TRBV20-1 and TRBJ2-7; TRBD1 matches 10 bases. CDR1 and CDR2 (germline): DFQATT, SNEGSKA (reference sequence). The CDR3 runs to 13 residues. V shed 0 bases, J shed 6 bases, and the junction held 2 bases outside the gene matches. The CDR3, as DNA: TGCAGTGCTAGAGATGGGACAGGGGTCGAGCAGTACTTC. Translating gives CSARDGTGVEQYF.

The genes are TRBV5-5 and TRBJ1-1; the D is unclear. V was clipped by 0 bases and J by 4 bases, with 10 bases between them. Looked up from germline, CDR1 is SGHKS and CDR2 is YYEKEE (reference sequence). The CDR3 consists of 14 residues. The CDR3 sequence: CASSLGAVITEAFF. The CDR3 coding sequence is TGTGCCAGCAGCTTGGGTGCTGTGATCACTGAAGCTTTCTTT.

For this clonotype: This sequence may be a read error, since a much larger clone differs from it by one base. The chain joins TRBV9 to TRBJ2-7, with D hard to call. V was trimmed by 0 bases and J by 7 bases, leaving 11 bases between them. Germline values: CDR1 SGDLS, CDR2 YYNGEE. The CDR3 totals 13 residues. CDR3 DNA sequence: TGTGCCAGCAGCGTAGGAGCCGGCCGTGAGCAGTACTTC. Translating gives CASSVGAGREQYF.

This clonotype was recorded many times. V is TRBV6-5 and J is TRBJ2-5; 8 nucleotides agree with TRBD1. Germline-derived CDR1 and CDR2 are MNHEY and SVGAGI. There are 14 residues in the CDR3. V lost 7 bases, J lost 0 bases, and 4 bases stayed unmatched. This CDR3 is CASTGTGNQETQYF. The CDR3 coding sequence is TGTGCCAGCACAGGGACAGGAAACCAAGAGACCCAGTACTTC.

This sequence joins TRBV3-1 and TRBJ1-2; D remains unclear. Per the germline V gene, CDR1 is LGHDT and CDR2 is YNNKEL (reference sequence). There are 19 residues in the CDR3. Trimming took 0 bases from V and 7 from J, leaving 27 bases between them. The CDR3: CASSQDGVIDLRWDSGYTF. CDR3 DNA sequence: TGTGCCAGCAGCCAAGATGGGGTAATTGATTTGCGATGGGATTCTGGCTACACCTTC.

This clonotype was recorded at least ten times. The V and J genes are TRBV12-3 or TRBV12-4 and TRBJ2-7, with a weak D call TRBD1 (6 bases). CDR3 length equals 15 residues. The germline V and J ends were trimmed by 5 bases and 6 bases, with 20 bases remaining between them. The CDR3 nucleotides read TGTGCCAGCAGTCCCACCAATAACAGGGTAGTCGAGCAGTACTTC. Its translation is CASSPTNNRVVEQYF.

The CDR3, as DNA: TGTGCCAGCGGGATTTACAGGGGTCGGGAAGAGACCCAGTACTTC. This sequence encodes CASGIYRGREETQYF. The chain carries TRBV6-2 or TRBV6-3 and TRBJ2-5, with 7 bases that match TRBD1. CDR1 and CDR2 from the germline V gene are MNHEY and SVGEGT. CDR3 length equals 15 residues. J was trimmed by 3 bases and V by 8 bases; bases with no gene match: 12.

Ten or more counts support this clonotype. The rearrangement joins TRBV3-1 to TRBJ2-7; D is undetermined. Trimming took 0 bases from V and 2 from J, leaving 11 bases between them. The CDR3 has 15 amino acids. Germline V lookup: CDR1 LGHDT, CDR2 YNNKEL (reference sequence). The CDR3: CASSQDLGTAYEQYF. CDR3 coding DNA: TGTGCCAGCAGCCAAGATTTGGGCACCGCCTACGAGCAGTACTTC.

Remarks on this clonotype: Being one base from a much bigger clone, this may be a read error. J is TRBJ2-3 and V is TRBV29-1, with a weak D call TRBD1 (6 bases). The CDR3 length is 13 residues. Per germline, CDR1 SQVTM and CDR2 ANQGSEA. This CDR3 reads CSVRTEITDAQYF. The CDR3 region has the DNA TGCAGCGTTCGGACAGAAATCACAGATGCGCAGTATTTT.

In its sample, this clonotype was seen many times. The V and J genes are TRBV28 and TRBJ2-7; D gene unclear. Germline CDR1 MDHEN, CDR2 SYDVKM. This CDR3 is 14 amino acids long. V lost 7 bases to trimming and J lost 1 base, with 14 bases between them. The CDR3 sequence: CASTRLSLSYEQYF. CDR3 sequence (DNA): TGTGCCAGCACCCGGCTCTCTCTATCCTACGAGCAGTACTTC.

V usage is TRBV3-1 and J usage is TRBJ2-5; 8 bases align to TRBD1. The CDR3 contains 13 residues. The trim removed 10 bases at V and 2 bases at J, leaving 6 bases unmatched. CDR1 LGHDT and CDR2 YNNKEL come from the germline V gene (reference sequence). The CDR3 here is CATLTGDQETQYF. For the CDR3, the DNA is TGTGCCACCCTGACAGGGGATCAAGAGACCCAGTACTTC.

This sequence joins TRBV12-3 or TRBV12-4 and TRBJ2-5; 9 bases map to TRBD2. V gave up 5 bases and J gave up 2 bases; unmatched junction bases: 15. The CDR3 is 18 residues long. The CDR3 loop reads CASSPETFSGGVQETQYF. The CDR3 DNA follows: TGTGCCAGCAGTCCCGAAACCTTTAGCGGGGGAGTACAAGAGACCCAGTACTTC.

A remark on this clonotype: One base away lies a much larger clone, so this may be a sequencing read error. CDR3 in DNA: TGTGCCAGCAGTCTAACAGGGTTTAATGAAAAACCGTTTTTT. This codes for CASSLTGFNEKPFF. V usage is TRBV27 and J usage is TRBJ1-4; TRBD1 is a possible D gene (6 bases). Germline CDR1 reads MNHEY; CDR2 reads SMNVEV (reference sequence). This CDR3 is 14 amino acids long. Based on the CDR3 plus reference TRBV27 and TRBJ1-4, the full variable domain is EAQVTQNPRYLITVTGKKLTVTCSQNMNHEYMSWYRQDPGLGLRQIYYSMNVEVTDKGDVPEGYKVSRKEKRNFPLILESPSPNQTSLYFCASSLTGFNEKPFFGSGTQLSVL.

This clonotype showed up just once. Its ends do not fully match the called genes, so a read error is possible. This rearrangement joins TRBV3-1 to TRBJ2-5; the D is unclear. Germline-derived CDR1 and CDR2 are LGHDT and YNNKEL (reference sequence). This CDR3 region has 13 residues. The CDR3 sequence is CASSRVAEETQYF. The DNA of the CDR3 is TGTGCCAGCAGCCGGGTGGCAGAAGAGACCCAGTACTTT.

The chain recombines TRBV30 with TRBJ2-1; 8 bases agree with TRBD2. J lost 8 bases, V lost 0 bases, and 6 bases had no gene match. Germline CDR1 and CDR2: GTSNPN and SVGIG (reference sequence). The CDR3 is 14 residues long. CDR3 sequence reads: CAWSVPGLGYEQFF. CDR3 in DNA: TGTGCCTGGAGTGTCCCGGGACTAGGGTATGAGCAGTTCTTC. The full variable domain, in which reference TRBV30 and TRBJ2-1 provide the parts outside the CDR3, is SQTIHQWPATLVQPVGSPLSLECTVEGTSNPNLYWYRQAAGRGLQLLFYSVGIGQISSEVPQNLSASRPQDRQFILSSKKLLLSDSGFYLCAWSVPGLGYEQFFGPGTRLTVL.

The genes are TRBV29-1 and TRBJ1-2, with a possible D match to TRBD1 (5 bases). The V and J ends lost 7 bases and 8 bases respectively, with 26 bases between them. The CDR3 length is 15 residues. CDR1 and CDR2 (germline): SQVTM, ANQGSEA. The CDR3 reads CSAWVGVAGDKGYTF. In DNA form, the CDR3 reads TGCAGCGCCTGGGTGGGTGTAGCGGGGGATAAAGGCTACACCTTC. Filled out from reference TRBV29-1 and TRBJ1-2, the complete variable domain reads SAVISQKPSRDICQRGTSLTIQCQVDSQVTMMFWYRQQPGQSLTLIATANQGSEATYESGFVIDKFPISRPNLTFSTLTVSNMSPEDSSIYLCSAWVGVAGDKGYTFGSGTRLTVV.

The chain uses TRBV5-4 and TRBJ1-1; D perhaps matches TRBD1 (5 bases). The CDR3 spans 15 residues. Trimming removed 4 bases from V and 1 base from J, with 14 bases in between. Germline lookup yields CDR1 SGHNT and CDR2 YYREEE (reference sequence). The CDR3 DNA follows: TGTGCCAGCAGCGATAAGACAGCCCCGAACACTGAAGCTTTCTTT. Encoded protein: CASSDKTAPNTEAFF.

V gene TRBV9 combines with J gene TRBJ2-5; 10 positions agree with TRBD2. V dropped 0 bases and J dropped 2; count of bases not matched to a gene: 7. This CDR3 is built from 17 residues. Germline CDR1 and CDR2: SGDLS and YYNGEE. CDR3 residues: CASSVAGTLAGQETQYF. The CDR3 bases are TGTGCCAGCAGCGTAGCGGGGACACTAGCGGGACAAGAGACCCAGTACTTC.

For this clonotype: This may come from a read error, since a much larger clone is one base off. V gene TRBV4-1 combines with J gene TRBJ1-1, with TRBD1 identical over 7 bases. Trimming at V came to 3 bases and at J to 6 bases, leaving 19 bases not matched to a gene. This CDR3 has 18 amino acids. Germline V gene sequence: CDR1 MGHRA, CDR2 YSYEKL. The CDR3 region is CASSHGDSATLWDSEAFF. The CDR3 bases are TGCGCCAGCAGCCATGGGGACAGTGCAACCCTCTGGGACTCTGAAGCTTTCTTT.

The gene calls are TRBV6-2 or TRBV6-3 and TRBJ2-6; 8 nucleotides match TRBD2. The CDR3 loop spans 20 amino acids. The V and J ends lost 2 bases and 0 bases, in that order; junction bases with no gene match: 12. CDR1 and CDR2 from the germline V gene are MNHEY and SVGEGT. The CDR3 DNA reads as TGTGCCAGCAGTTACCCGGGGGAAGCGGGGGTTTTCTCTGGGGCCAACGTCCTGACTTTC. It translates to CASSYPGEAGVFSGANVLTF.

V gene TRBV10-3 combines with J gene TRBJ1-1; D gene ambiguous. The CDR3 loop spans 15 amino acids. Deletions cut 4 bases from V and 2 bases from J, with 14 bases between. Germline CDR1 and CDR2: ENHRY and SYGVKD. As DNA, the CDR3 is TGTGCCATCAGTGTTTCAGGAGGGTTAAACACTGAAGCTTTCTTT. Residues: CAISVSGGLNTEAFF.